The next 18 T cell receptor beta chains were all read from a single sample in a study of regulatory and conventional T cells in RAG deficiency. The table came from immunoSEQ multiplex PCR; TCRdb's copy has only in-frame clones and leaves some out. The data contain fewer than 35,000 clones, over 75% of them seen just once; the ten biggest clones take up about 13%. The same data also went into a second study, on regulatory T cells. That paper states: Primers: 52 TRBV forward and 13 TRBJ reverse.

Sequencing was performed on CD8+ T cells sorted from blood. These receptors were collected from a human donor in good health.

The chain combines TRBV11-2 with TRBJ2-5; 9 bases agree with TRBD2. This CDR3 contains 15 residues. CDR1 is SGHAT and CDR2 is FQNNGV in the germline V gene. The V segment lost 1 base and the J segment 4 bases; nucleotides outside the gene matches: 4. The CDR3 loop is CASSLVGGRGETQYF. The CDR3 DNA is TGTGCCAGCAGCTTAGTTGGCGGGAGGGGAGAGACCCAGTACTTC.

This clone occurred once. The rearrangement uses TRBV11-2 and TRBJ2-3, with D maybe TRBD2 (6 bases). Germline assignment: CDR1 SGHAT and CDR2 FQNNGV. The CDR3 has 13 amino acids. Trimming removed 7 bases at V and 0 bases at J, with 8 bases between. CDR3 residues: CASKSGSTDTQYF. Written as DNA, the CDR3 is TGTGCCAGCAAGAGCGGGAGCACAGATACGCAGTATTTT.

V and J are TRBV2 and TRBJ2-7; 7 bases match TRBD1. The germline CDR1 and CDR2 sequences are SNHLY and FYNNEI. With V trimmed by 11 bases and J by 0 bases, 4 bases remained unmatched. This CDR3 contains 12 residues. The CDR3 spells CASRDSSYEQYF. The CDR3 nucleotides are TGTGCCTCACGGGACAGCTCCTACGAGCAGTACTTC.

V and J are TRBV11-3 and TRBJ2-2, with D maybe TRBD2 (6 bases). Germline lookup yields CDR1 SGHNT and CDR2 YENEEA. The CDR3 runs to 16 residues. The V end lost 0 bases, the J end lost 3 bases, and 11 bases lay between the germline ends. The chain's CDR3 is CASSLDGGQDTGELFF. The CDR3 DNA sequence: TGTGCCAGCAGCTTAGACGGGGGTCAGGACACCGGGGAGCTGTTTTTT. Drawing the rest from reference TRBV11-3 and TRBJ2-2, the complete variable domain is EAGVVQSPRYKIIEKKQPVAFWCNPISGHNTLYWYLQNLGQGPELLIRYENEEAVDDSQLPKDRFSAERLKGVDSTLKIQPAELGDSAVYLCASSLDGGQDTGELFFGEGSRLTVL.

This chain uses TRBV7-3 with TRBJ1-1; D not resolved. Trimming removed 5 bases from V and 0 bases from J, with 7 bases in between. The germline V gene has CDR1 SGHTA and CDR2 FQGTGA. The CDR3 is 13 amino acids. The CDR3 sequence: CASSPSLNTEAFF. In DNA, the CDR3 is TGTGCCAGCAGCCCTTCGTTGAACACTGAAGCTTTCTTT.

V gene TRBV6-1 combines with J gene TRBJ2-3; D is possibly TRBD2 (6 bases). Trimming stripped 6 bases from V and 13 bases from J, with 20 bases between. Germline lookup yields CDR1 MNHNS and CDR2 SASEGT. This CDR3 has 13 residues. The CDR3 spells CASRGKVWGDEYF. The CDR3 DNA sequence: TGTGCCAGCAGAGGGAAGGTCTGGGGGGATGAGTATTTT.

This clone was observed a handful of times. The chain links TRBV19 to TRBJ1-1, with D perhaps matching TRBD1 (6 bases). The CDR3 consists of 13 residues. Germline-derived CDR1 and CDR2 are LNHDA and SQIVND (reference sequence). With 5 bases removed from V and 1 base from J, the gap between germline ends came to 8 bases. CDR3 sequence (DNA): TGTGCCAGTAGTCCGACAGGGAACACTGAAGCTTTCTTT. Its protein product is CASSPTGNTEAFF.

The CDR3 here is CAWSHGGYTF. CDR3 bases: TGTGCCTGGAGTCACGGTGGCTACACCTTC. The chain carries TRBV30 and TRBJ1-2; D is uncertain. Per the germline V gene, CDR1 is GTSNPN and CDR2 is SVGIG (reference sequence). V dropped 2 bases and J dropped 7 bases, with 5 bases sitting between them. The CDR3 totals 10 residues.

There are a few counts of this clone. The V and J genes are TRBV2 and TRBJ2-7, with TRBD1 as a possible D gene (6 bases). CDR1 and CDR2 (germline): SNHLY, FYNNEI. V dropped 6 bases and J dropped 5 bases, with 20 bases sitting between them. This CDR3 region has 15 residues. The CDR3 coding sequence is TGTGCCAGCAGGGCGGAGGACAGAGGAACCCACGAGCAGTACTTC. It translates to CASRAEDRGTHEQYF.

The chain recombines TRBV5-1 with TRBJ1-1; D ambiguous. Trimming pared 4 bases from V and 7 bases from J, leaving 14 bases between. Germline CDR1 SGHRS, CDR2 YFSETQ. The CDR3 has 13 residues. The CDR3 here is CASSREEGFEAFF. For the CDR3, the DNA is TGCGCCAGCAGCCGGGAAGAAGGGTTTGAAGCTTTCTTT.

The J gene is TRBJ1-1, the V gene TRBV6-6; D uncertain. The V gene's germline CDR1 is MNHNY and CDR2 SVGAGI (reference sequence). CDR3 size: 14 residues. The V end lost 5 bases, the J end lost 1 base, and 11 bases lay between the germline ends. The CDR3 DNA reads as TGTGCCAGCAGTCCGGACGGCACGAACACTGAAGCTTTCTTT. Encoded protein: CASSPDGTNTEAFF.

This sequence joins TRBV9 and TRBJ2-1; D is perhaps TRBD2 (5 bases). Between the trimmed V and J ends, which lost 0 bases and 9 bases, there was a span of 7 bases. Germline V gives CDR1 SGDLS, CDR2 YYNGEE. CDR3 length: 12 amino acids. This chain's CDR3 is CASSVDGVEQFF. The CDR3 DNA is TGTGCCAGCAGCGTAGACGGGGTTGAGCAGTTCTTC.

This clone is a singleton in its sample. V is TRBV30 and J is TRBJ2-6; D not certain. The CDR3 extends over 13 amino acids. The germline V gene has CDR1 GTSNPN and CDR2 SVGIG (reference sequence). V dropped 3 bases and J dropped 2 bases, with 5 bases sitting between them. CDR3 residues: CAWRAAGANVLTF. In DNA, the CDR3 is TGTGCCTGGAGGGCAGCTGGGGCCAACGTCCTGACTTTC.

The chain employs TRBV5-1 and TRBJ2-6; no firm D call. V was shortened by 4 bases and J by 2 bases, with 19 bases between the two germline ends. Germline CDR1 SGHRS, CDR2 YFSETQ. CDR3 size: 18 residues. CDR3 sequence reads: CASSPKVYKVPGANVLTF. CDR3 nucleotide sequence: TGCGCCAGCAGCCCAAAGGTCTATAAGGTACCTGGGGCCAACGTCCTGACTTTC. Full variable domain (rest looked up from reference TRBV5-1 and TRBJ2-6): KAGVTQTPRYLIKTRGQQVTLSCSPISGHRSVSWYQQTPGQGLQFLFEYFSETQRNKGNFPGRFSGRQFSNSRSEMNVSTLELGDSALYLCASSPKVYKVPGANVLTFGAGSRLTVL.

CDR3 sequence (DNA): TGTGCCAGCAGCTTGCCCCCAGTCAATGAGCAGTTCTTC. Translating it yields CASSLPPVNEQFF. The chain recombines TRBV7-2 with TRBJ2-1; D is ambiguous. Germline values: CDR1 SGHTA, CDR2 FQGNSA. CDR3 length: 13 amino acids. Trimming stripped 3 bases from V and 6 bases from J, with 9 bases between.

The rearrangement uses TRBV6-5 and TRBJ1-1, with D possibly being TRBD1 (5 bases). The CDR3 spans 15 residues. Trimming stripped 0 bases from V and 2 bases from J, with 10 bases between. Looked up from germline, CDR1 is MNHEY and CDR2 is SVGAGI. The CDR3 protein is CASSYSPGINTEAFF. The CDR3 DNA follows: TGTGCCAGCAGTTACTCGCCAGGGATAAACACTGAAGCTTTCTTT.

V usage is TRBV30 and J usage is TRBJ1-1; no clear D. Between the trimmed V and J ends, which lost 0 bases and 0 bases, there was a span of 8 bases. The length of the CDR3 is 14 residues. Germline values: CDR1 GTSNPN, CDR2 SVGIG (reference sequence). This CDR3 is CAWSVNSLNTEAFF. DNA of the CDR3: TGTGCCTGGAGTGTAAACAGTTTGAACACTGAAGCTTTCTTT.

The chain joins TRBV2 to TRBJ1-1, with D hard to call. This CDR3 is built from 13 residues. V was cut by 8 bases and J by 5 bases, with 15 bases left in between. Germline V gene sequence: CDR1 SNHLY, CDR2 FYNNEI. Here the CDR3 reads CASQAWVGTEAFF. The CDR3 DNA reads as TGTGCCAGCCAGGCATGGGTGGGGACTGAAGCTTTCTTT.